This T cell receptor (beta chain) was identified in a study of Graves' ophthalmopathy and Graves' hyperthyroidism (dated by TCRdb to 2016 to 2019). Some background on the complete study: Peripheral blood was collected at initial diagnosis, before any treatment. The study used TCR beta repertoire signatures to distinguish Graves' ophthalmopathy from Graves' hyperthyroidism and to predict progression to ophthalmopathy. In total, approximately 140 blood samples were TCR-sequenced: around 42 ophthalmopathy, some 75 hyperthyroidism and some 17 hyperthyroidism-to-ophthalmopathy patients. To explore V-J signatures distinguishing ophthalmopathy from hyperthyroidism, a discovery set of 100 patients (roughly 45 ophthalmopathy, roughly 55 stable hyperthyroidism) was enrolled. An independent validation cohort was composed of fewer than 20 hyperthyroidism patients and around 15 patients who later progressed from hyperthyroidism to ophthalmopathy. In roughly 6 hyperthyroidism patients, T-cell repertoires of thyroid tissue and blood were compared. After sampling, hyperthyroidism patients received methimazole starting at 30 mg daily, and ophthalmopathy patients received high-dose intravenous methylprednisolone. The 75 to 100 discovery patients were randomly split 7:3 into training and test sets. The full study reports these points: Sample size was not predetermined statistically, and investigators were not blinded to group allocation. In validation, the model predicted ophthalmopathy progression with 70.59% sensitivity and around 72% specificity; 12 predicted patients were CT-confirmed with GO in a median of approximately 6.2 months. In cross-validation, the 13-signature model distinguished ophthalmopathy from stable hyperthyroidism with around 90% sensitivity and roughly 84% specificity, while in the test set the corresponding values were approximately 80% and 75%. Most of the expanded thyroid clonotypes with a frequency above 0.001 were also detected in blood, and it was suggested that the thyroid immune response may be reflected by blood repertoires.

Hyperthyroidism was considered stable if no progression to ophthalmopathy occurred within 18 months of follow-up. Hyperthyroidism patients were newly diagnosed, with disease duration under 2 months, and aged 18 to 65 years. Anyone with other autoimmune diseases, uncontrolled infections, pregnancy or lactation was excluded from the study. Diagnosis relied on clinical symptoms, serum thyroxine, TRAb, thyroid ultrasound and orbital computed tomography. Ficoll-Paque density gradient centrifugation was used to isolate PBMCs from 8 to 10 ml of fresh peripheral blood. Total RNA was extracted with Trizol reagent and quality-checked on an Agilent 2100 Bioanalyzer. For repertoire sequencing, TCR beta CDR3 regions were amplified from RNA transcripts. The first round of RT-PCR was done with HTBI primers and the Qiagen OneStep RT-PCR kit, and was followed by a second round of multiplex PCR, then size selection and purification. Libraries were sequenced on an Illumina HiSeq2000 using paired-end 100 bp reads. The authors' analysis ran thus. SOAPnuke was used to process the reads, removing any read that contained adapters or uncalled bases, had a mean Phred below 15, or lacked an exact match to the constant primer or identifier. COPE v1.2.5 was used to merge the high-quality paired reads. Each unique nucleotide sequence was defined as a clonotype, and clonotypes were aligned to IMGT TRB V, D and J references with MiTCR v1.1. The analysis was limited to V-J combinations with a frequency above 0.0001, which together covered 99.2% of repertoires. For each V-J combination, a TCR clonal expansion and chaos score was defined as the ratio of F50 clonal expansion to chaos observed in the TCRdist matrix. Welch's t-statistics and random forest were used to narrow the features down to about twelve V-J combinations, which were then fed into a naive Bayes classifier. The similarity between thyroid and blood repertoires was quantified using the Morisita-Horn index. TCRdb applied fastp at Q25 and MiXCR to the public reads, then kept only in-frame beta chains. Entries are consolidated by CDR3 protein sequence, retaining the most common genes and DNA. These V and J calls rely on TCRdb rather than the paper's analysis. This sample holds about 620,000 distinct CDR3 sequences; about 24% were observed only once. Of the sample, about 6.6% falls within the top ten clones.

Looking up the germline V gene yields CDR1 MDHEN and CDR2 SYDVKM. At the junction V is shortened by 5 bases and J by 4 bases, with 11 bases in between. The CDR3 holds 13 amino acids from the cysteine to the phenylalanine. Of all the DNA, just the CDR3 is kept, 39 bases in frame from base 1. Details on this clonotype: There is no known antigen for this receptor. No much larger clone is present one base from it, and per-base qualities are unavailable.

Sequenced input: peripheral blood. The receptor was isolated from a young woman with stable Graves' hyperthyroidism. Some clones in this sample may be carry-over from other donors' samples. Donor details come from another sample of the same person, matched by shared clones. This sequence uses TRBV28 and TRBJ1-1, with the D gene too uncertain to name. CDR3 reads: CASSPVVRTEAFF. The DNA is TGTGCCAGCAGTCCCGTTGTGCGCACTGAAGCTTTCTTT. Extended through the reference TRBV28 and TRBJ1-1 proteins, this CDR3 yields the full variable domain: DVKVTQSSRYLVKRTGEKVFLECVQDMDHENMFWYRQDPGLGLRLIYFSYDVKMKEKGDIPEGYSVSREKKERFSLILESASTNQTSMYLCASSPVVRTEAFFGQGTRLTVV.